This TCR beta chain was observed in a study of shared clonotypes between healthy human individuals. The deep-level immunoSEQ assay was used. Data came from immunoSEQ multiplex PCR; TCRdb stores just in-frame clones and leaves some out. The sample includes 650,000 to 800,000 clones, just over 90% of them seen just once. Naive CD8 cells, CD45RO-negative and positively selected for CCR7, excluded terminally differentiated effector memory CD45RA+ cells. Trimming at V came to 0 bases and at J to 8 bases, leaving 5 bases not matched to a gene. Germline-derived CDR1 and CDR2 are SGDLS and YYNGEE. The CDR3 has 14 residues. On this clone itself: Its antigen is currently unknown.

Study-wide points: Clonotypes not shared had lower generation probabilities than those common to all four donors.

Sequenced: naive CD8+ T cells sorted from blood. The source of this sequence is a man aged 25 to 40 in good health. The rearrangement links TRBV9 to TRBJ2-1; 7 nucleotides align to TRBD2. CDR3 DNA: TGTGCCAGCAGCGTAGAGGCGGGAGTGGATGAGCAGTTCTTC. Its protein is CASSVEAGVDEQFF.